Listed below are T cell receptor beta chains from one sample, sequenced in a study of blood T cell repertoires in COVID-19. The table came from immunoSEQ multiplex PCR; TCRdb's copy has only in-frame clones and leaves some out. The table includes about 74,000 clones, 87% detected once. Sequencing was performed on peripheral blood. Receptors originate from a woman older than 75 with active or convalescent COVID-19. Both conserved end residues are part of each CDR3. The D gene is left open where the match is weak. Not all rows give a size; the values are once, few, many and, for expanded clones, a class.

V gene,D gene,CDR3 length,J gene,clone size,CDR3 protein,CDR3 DNA
TRBV30,TRBD1,14,TRBJ2-5,-,CAWNSRGRGETQYF,TGTGCCTGGAACTCCAGGGGGCGAGGAGAGACCCAGTACTTC
TRBV4-1,TRBD2,19,TRBJ2-3,-,CASSQDLGTIAGRIDTQYF,TGCGCCAGCAGCCAAGATCTGGGGACCATAGCGGGGCGTATAGATACGCAGTATTTT
TRBV11-2,-,13,TRBJ2-5,-,CASSFAEQETQYF,TGTGCCAGCAGCTTTGCAGAACAAGAGACCCAGTACTTC
TRBV7-2,TRBD1,17,TRBJ2-3,-,CASSLIADREFSDTQYF,TGTGCCAGCAGCTTAATAGCGGACAGGGAATTCTCAGATACGCAGTATTTT
TRBV2,-,13,TRBJ2-5,-,CASIHDSWETQYF,TGTGCCAGCATACATGACAGCTGGGAGACCCAGTACTTC
TRBV10-2,TRBD2,16,TRBJ2-2,-,CASSELSGEGTGELFF,TGCGCCAGCAGTGAGCTTAGCGGGGAGGGCACCGGGGAGCTGTTTTTT
TRBV5-4,-,17,TRBJ1-3,-,CASSLPRGGRAGNTIYF,TGTGCCAGCAGCCTGCCTCGCGGGGGACGGGCTGGAAACACCATATATTTT
TRBV7-9,-,15,TRBJ1-2,-,CASSLSGQMRYGYTF,TGTGCCAGCAGCCTCAGCGGGCAAATGCGCTATGGCTACACCTTC
TRBV7-8,-,11,TRBJ1-2,-,CASSRSYGYTF,TGTGCCAGCAGCCGTAGCTATGGCTACACCTTC
TRBV5-4,-,14,TRBJ1-6,-,CASSFRNRDSPLHF,TGTGCCAGCAGCTTCAGAAACAGGGATTCACCCCTCCACTTT
TRBV11-1,-,14,TRBJ2-3,-,CASSPGGVTDTQYF,TGTGCCAGCAGCCCAGGCGGGGTCACAGATACGCAGTATTTT
TRBV19,TRBD1,16,TRBJ1-2,-,CASSIGRGQGLYGYTF,TGTGCCAGTAGTATTGGTAGGGGACAGGGCCTCTATGGCTACACCTTC
TRBV19,TRBD2,14,TRBJ2-7,-,CASSIGRDINEQYF,TGTGCCAGTAGTATTGGGAGGGATATTAACGAGCAGTACTTC
TRBV18,TRBD2,17,TRBJ2-3,once,CASSPKITSGGSYTQYF,TGTGCCAGCTCACCGAAAATTACTAGCGGGGGTTCATATACGCAGTATTTT
TRBV19,TRBD1,15,TRBJ1-4,-,CASSIGQGVNEKLFF,TGTGCCAGTAGTATTGGACAGGGGGTTAATGAAAAACTGTTTTTT
TRBV3-1/TRBV3-2,-,17,TRBJ1-4,-,CASSQEVPTATNEKLFF,TGTGCCAGCAGCCAAGAAGTTCCGACAGCAACTAATGAAAAACTGTTTTTT
TRBV6-8,TRBD1,15,TRBJ1-2,once,CASSPGQGTLYGYTF,TGTGCCAGCAGTCCGGGACAGGGGACCCTCTATGGCTACACCTTC
TRBV6-5,-,13,TRBJ1-2,-,CASSRRGSYGYTF,TGTGCCAGCAGTCGGCGGGGTTCCTATGGCTACACCTTC
TRBV6-1,-,15,TRBJ1-2,-,CASIAGGDRNYGYTF,TGTGCCAGCATCGCCGGGGGGGATCGTAACTATGGCTACACCTTC
TRBV6-5,TRBD1,14,TRBJ1-2,-,CASRPLTGQNGYTF,TGTGCCAGCAGACCTCTTACGGGACAGAATGGCTACACCTTC
TRBV5-1,TRBD2,17,TRBJ2-2,-,CASSFGFRGRDTGELFF,TGCGCCAGCAGCTTTGGATTCCGGGGGAGGGACACCGGGGAGCTGTTTTTT
TRBV4-3,-,17,TRBJ1-1,-,CASSQASGLSSRTEAFF,TGCGCCAGCAGCCAAGCGTCCGGACTCTCGAGTAGGACTGAAGCTTTCTTT
TRBV9,TRBD2,15,TRBJ2-1,once,CASSPRGEVFGEQFF,TGTGCCAGCAGCCCGCGGGGGGAGGTTTTCGGTGAGCAGTTCTTC
TRBV19,-,12,TRBJ1-2,-,CASLQGGYGYTF,TGTGCCAGCCTACAGGGCGGCTATGGCTACACCTTC
TRBV6-5,-,15,TRBJ1-5,-,CATRLTDYSNQPQHF,TGTGCCACCAGATTGACGGACTATAGCAATCAGCCCCAGCATTTT
TRBV24-1,TRBD1,18,TRBJ1-6,few,CATSEALNGTGMRSPLHF,TGTGCCACCAGTGAAGCCCTGAACGGGACAGGGATGCGTTCACCCCTCCACTTT
TRBV7-8,-,13,TRBJ2-7,-,CASSSNTGYEQYF,TGTGCCAGCAGCTCCAACACAGGGTACGAGCAGTACTTC
TRBV5-1,-,15,TRBJ1-1,-,CASSLLGQQNTEAFF,TGCGCCAGCAGCTTGTTAGGACAACAGAACACTGAAGCTTTCTTT
TRBV13,-,15,TRBJ1-3,-,CASSLLGGSGNTIYF,TGTGCCAGCAGCTTATTAGGGGGCTCTGGAAACACCATATATTTT
TRBV6-5,-,14,TRBJ1-5,-,CASCPPGGNQPQHF,TGTGCCAGTTGTCCCCCCGGAGGTAATCAGCCCCAGCATTTT
TRBV9,-,16,TRBJ1-2,-,CASRFLRAGNFYGYTF,TGTGCCAGCAGGTTCCTGAGGGCAGGAAACTTCTATGGCTACACCTTC
TRBV20-1,-,11,TRBJ2-7,-,CSARDSYEQYF,TGCAGTGCTAGAGACAGTTACGAGCAGTACTTC